The TCR beta chain described here comes from a study of T cell clonality in common variable immunodeficiency. Points on this clone: What it binds is unknown.

Of CVID subjects, under 16 were female and fewer than 30 male, mean age roughly 40. Both groups were predominantly of Caucasian heritage. Each donor provided about 5 to 8.5 ml of heparinized whole blood. Points from the study as a whole: Fewer deletions and N-nucleotide insertions were reportedly seen in common variable immunodeficiency TCR beta sequences. CVID subjects shared fewer TCRbeta clones than healthy controls did.

TCRdb's table, derived via immunoSEQ multiplex PCR, lists solely in-frame clones and lacks some. In total the sample includes about 28,000 clones, none of them seen once. This sequence originates from a human donor with common variable immunodeficiency. Sequenced: peripheral blood mononuclear cells.

The CDR3 DNA, read in part, is TGTGCCAGCAGCTTAAGCCCTCTCGAG. It yields the protein CASSLSPLE. The complete CDR3 reads CASSLSPLEQYF. V usage is TRBV7-9 and J usage is TRBJ2-7; D call uncertain. The read stops 3 residues short of the end of the CDR3; the missing end is completed from the germline J gene. The V gene lost 2 bases and the J gene lost 6 bases, with 8 bases spanning the gap. The CDR3 consists of 12 residues. Germline V lookup: CDR1 SEHNR, CDR2 FQNEAQ (reference sequence).